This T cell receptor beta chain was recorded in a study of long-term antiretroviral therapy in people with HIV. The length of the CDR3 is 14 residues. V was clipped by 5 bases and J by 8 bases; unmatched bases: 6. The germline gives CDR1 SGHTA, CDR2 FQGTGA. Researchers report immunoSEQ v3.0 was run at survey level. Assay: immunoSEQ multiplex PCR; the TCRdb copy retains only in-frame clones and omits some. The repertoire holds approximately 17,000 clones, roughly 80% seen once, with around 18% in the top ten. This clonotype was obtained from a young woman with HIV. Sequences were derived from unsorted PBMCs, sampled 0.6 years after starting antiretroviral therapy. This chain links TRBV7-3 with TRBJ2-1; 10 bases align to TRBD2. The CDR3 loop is CASSPLAGDYEQFF. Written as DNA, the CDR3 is TGTGCCAGCAGCCCCCTAGCGGGAGACTATGAGCAGTTCTTC. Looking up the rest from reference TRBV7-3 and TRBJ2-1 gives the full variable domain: GAGVSQTPSNKVTEKGKYVELRCDPISGHTALYWYRQSLGQGPEFLIYFQGTGAADDSGLPNDRFFAVRPEGSVSTLKIQRTERGDSAVYLCASSPLAGDYEQFFGPGTRLTVL.